The entry that follows covers one T cell receptor (beta chain) sequence. This clone was found once. The specificity of this receptor is unknown. The junction departs from the called germline gene at one end, perhaps through a read error. The CDR3 covers 12 residues, taking in both the cysteine and the phenylalanine. Only CDR3 DNA remains: 36 bases, in frame from the first base. The germline V gene yields MNHNS for CDR1 and SASEGT for CDR2. This entry belongs to a study of glioma-infiltrating T cells after dendritic cell vaccination (dated by TCRdb to 2016 to 2017). With respect to the entire study: Of the approximately 15 glioblastoma patients in the cohort, all drawn from Phase I and II dendritic cell vaccination trials, 9 were newly diagnosed and 6 had recurrent disease. Patients received autologous tumor lysate-pulsed dendritic cell vaccination between about 2002 and 2013. The vaccine was prepared from monocyte-derived dendritic cells that were cultured for approximately seven days with IL-4 and GM-CSF and then pulsed overnight with autologous tumor lysate. Each patient was given three intradermal dendritic cell vaccine injections, spaced two weeks apart, in the arm below the axilla. Deep sequencing of TCR beta CDR3 regions was used to quantify tumor-infiltrating lymphocyte content and compare tumor and blood repertoires in dendritic cell-vaccinated glioblastoma patients. Survival after dendritic cell vaccination was correlated with TCR sequencing metrics, such as TIL content and the overlap between tumor and blood repertoires.

General findings and caveats noted by the study authors: The cohort was small and heterogeneous, with few patients having full blood and tumor sets and even fewer initial-recurrent tumor pairs. Higher estimated pretreatment TIL content predicted longer time to progression and overall survival after dendritic cell vaccination. The three-group TCR overlap response model was characterized as speculative, and prospective validation of the model was stated to be required. No direct relationship between TCR clonality and survival was found, suggesting a diverse polyclonal response may matter.

The immunoSEQ assay amplified TCRB CDR3 regions from about 2 micrograms of genomic DNA, or from all available DNA when less than that amount was available. Multiplex PCR used 60 forward primers for TCR V beta segments and 13 reverse primers for J beta segments. To estimate reads per starting template, synthetic control templates were spiked into each sample at limiting dilution. Sequencing produced 87 bp reads on the Illumina HiSeq System. Under the source paper's analysis protocol: PCR and sequencing errors were removed by merging closely related sequences with a nearest neighbor algorithm. TCR overlap was measured as the percentage of unique tumor TCR beta sequences that were also present in the peripheral blood of the same patient. In its TCRdb copy, this immuneACCESS table keeps in-frame sequences only and misses some clones. Where compared with another copy, unresolved V genes explain less than half of these, and the others have no known cause. V, J and clone size derive from that table, while D and trimming were established from the DNA sequence. A total of tens of thousands of clones appear in this sample, roughly four fifths of them only once. The ten largest clones add up to about 2.1% of the sample.

Patients were selected for having adequate residual fresh-frozen tumor tissue and more than two years of available survival data. An isocitrate dehydrogenase mutation was not carried by any of the glioblastoma patients, although molecular status was otherwise variable. PBMC were collected before vaccination, two weeks after the third vaccination, and at tumor progression if tumor progression occurred. Genomic DNA was extracted with the Qiagen DNeasy Blood extraction Kit. Material: blood, obtained before dendritic cell vaccination. The chain is encoded by TRBV6-1 joined to TRBJ2-1, and TRBD1 may be the D gene, going by 5 matching bases. This receptor was taken from a human donor with glioblastoma. The CDR3: CASSDYRPTHVF. DNA sequence: TGTGCCAGCAGTGACTACAGGCCGACCCACGTCTTC.